The sequence of this T cell receptor (beta chain) was determined in a study of regulatory T cells in long-lasting Graves disease. Time point in this sample: persistent/refractory GD, antithyroid drugs over 5 years with positive TRAb. With RNA extracted from PBMCs as input, the TCR library was made. TCR beta libraries were built with iRepertoire HTBI primers and Arm-PCR of CDR3 regions. TCRdb redid the calling of the multiplex PCR reads with MiXCR, one entry per CDR3 protein. The profile shows a few hundred thousand distinct CDR3 sequences, around a quarter of them singletons. The origin of this receptor is a female donor with Graves disease. Sequencing used peripheral blood mononuclear cells (PBMCs), obtained when the disease was refractory, from a patient treated with antithyroid drugs.

CDR3 residues: CASSVATYFTEAFF. In DNA, the CDR3 is TGTGCCAGCAGCGTAGCTACCTATTTCACTGAAGCTTTCTTT. The rearrangement joins TRBV9 to TRBJ1-1; no clear D gene. CDR3 length: 14 amino acids. Trimming left V 0 bases short and J 4 bases short, with 10 bases between. Germline lookup yields CDR1 SGDLS and CDR2 YYNGEE.